This entry lists 27 T cell receptor beta chains sequenced from one sample in a study of vaccination effects on CD4 cells after COVID-19. Following a roughly eleven-day culture, CD4+ T cells were purified. The antigens of these receptors remain unknown. Repertoires were generated with immunoSEQ multiplex PCR, while TCRdb's copy carries only in-frame clones and drops some. The table records tens of thousands of clones, approximately 74% of them present only once. Material: CD4+ T cells from PBMCs cultured without peptide, obtained before COVID-19 vaccination. The receptor source for this set is a human donor who had a prior SARS-CoV-2 infection.

The chain combines TRBV6-5 with TRBJ2-5; tentatively, D is TRBD2 (6 bases). V was trimmed by 4 bases and J by 1 base, leaving 16 bases between them. CDR1 is MNHEY and CDR2 is SVGAGI in the germline V gene. CDR3 length equals 16 residues. Here the CDR3 reads CASSSPLGRGQETQYF. CDR3 bases: TGTGCCAGCAGTTCCCCCCTGGGGCGGGGCCAAGAGACCCAGTACTTC.

This clone was picked up a small number of times. The V gene is TRBV7-9, the J gene TRBJ1-1, with no clear D. Germline V CDR1 and CDR2: SEHNR, FQNEAQ (reference sequence). V lost 2 bases and J lost 8, with 18 bases in between. CDR3 length: 15 amino acids. CDR3: CASSLRGRGLPEAFF. The DNA of the CDR3 is TGTGCCAGCAGCTTACGGGGAAGAGGACTACCGGAAGCTTTCTTT. The complete variable domain, with remaining parts taken from reference TRBV7-9 and TRBJ1-1, reads DTGVSQNPRHKITKRGQNVTFRCDPISEHNRLYWYRQTLGQGPEFLTYFQNEAQLEKSRLLSDRFSAERPKGSFSTLEIQRTEQGDSAMYLCASSLRGRGLPEAFFGQGTRLTVV.

The gene calls are TRBV19 and TRBJ2-1, with 12 bases matching TRBD2. Germline-derived CDR1 and CDR2 are LNHDA and SQIVND (reference sequence). This CDR3 is built from 19 residues. Trimming cost V 2 bases and J 3 bases; bases outside gene matches: 11. This CDR3 is CASSIRSSGRAPYYNEQFF. CDR3 bases: TGTGCCAGTAGTATAAGGTCTAGCGGGAGGGCCCCCTACTACAATGAGCAGTTCTTC.

The gene calls are TRBV20-1 and TRBJ2-7; 10 nucleotides match TRBD2. The V gene's germline CDR1 is DFQATT and CDR2 SNEGSKA (reference sequence). The V gene end was trimmed by 3 bases and the J gene end by 6 bases; junction bases not matched to a gene: 8. The CDR3 has 14 amino acids. The CDR3 region has the DNA TGCAGTGCTAGTCTTCTAGCGGGAGTCGGCGAGCAGTACTTC. Amino acid sequence: CSASLLAGVGEQYF.

The chain has TRBV5-1 and TRBJ2-1; D is uncertain. CDR1 is SGHRS and CDR2 is YFSETQ in the germline V gene. V was pared by 1 base and J by 7 bases, with 9 bases between. The CDR3 runs 13 residues. CDR3 sequence reads: CASSLMLENEQFF. The CDR3 nucleotides read TGCGCCAGCAGCTTGATGCTCGAGAATGAGCAGTTCTTC.

Here the CDR3 reads CASSQERRDSGNTIYF. DNA of the CDR3: TGCGCCAGCAGCCAAGAACGACGCGACTCTGGAAACACCATATATTTT. The genes are TRBV4-1 and TRBJ1-3; D is ambiguous. Looked up from germline, CDR1 is MGHRA and CDR2 is YSYEKL. The CDR3 covers 16 residues. Deletions cut 0 bases from V and 0 bases from J, with 9 bases between.

The chain links TRBV11-3 to TRBJ2-3, with TRBD2 as a possible D gene (5 bases). Trimming took 3 bases from V and 0 from J, leaving 10 bases between them. Germline CDR1 SGHNT, CDR2 YENEEA. The CDR3 totals 15 residues. This CDR3 is CASSFEGFSTDTQYF. The CDR3 bases are TGTGCCAGCAGCTTCGAGGGCTTTAGCACAGATACGCAGTATTTT. The whole variable domain, remainder taken from reference TRBV11-3 and TRBJ2-3, is EAGVVQSPRYKIIEKKQPVAFWCNPISGHNTLYWYLQNLGQGPELLIRYENEEAVDDSQLPKDRFSAERLKGVDSTLKIQPAELGDSAVYLCASSFEGFSTDTQYFGPGTRLTVL.

The chain employs TRBV23-1 and TRBJ2-5; perhaps TRBD1 as D (6 bases). TRBV23-1 is marked as an open reading frame, function uncertain. Trimming pared 0 bases from V and 2 bases from J, leaving 16 bases between. CDR3 size: 17 residues. CDR3 amino acids: CASSQSESRQGQETQYF. CDR3 DNA sequence: TGCGCCAGCAGTCAATCAGAGTCCCGGCAGGGGCAAGAGACCCAGTACTTC.

The CDR3 coding sequence is TGCAGTGCTAGTCGACCAGGGATTCGGGATGAAAAACTGTTTTTT. Residues: CSASRPGIRDEKLFF. The chain carries TRBV20-1 and TRBJ1-4; tentative D call: TRBD1 (5 bases). V was trimmed by 3 bases and J by 6 bases, leaving 17 bases between them. The germline V gene has CDR1 DFQATT and CDR2 SNEGSKA (reference sequence). CDR3 length equals 15 residues.

The gene calls are TRBV27 and TRBJ1-6; no reliable D call. Trimming removed 5 bases at V and 7 bases at J, with 12 bases between. Germline V gene sequence: CDR1 MNHEY, CDR2 SMNVEV (reference sequence). This CDR3 has 14 residues. The CDR3, as DNA: TGTGCCAGCAGTCCGTGGGCGGTAAATTCACCCCTCCACTTT. Its protein product is CASSPWAVNSPLHF.

The chain has TRBV6-2 or TRBV6-3 and TRBJ2-3; TRBD1 agrees at 7 bases. Germline lookup yields CDR1 MNHEY and CDR2 SVGEGT. The CDR3 runs to 12 residues. V shed 5 bases and J 7 bases; nucleotides not matched to a gene: 3. The CDR3 region is CASSDRVNTQYF. DNA for the CDR3: TGTGCCAGCAGTGACAGGGTAAATACGCAGTATTTT.

The chain combines TRBV23-1 with TRBJ1-3; D is undetermined. TRBV23-1 is given ORF status, its function remaining uncertain. With 2 bases removed from V and 0 bases from J, the gap between germline ends came to 8 bases. The length of the CDR3 is 15 residues. CDR3 sequence (DNA): TGCGCCAGCAGTCAACGGGTCCGCTCTGGAAACACCATATATTTT. This encodes CASSQRVRSGNTIYF.

This rearrangement joins TRBV1 to TRBJ2-7. TRBV1 is recorded as a pseudogene. The CDR3 length is 15 residues. The CDR3 DNA follows: TGCACCAGCAGCCTTAGGGGCGGGCGTTCCTACGAGCAGTACTTC. It encodes CTSSLRGGRSYEQYF.

In its sample, this clone was seen a few times. V is TRBV7-2 and J is TRBJ1-1, with a tentative D call TRBD1 (6 bases). Germline loops: CDR1 SGHTA, CDR2 FQGNSA. CDR3 size: 15 residues. Trimming took 5 bases from V and 8 from J, leaving 21 bases between them. The CDR3 sequence is CASSPDGGGRFEAFF. The CDR3, as DNA: TGTGCCAGCAGCCCTGATGGCGGGGGGCGTTTCGAAGCTTTCTTT.

The chain uses TRBV6-5 and TRBJ1-2; 8 bases are a match to TRBD1. Germline trimming cut 2 bases from V and 4 bases from J; bases unmatched to any gene: 6. The CDR3 runs 15 residues. Germline CDR1 is MNHEY and CDR2 is SVGAGI. In nucleotides, the CDR3 is TGTGCCAGCAGTTACGCAGGGGGCGCCGGCTATGGCTACACCTTC. Its translation: CASSYAGGAGYGYTF.

This chain joins TRBV5-1 and TRBJ2-1, with TRBD2 matching 9 bases. The CDR3 runs 14 residues. Germline V lookup: CDR1 SGHRS, CDR2 YFSETQ. V gave up 4 bases and J gave up 6 bases; unmatched junction bases: 5. CDR3 protein: CASSEGLASNEQFF. The CDR3, as DNA: TGCGCCAGCAGCGAGGGACTAGCCTCCAATGAGCAGTTCTTC. Full variable domain (rest looked up from reference TRBV5-1 and TRBJ2-1): KAGVTQTPRYLIKTRGQQVTLSCSPISGHRSVSWYQQTPGQGLQFLFEYFSETQRNKGNFPGRFSGRQFSNSRSEMNVSTLELGDSALYLCASSEGLASNEQFFGPGTRLTVL.

The V and J genes are TRBV7-9 and TRBJ2-6, with D possibly being TRBD2 (7 bases). Germline assignment: CDR1 SEHNR and CDR2 FQNEAQ (reference sequence). The CDR3 sequence is 17 residues long. V was trimmed by 1 base and J by 1 base, leaving 11 bases between them. The CDR3 here is CASSLVRGPSGANVLTF. Here the CDR3 DNA reads TGTGCCAGCAGCTTAGTGCGGGGGCCGTCTGGGGCCAACGTCCTGACTTTC.

This sequence joins TRBV27 and TRBJ1-5, with D possibly being TRBD1 (6 bases). V was shortened by 4 bases and J by 2 bases, with 18 bases between the two germline ends. Germline CDR1 is MNHEY and CDR2 is SMNVEV (reference sequence). This CDR3 has 17 residues. The CDR3, as DNA: TGTGCCAGCAGTTCCCTCTTGACAGGCAGGGGCAATCAGCCCCAGCATTTT. Translation gives CASSSLLTGRGNQPQHF.

J is TRBJ2-2 and V is TRBV2; the D is unclear. Germline V gives CDR1 SNHLY, CDR2 FYNNEI. This CDR3 is 15 amino acids long. V lost 6 bases and J lost 3, with 14 bases in between. Here the CDR3 reads CASRRSVSDTGELFF. DNA for the CDR3: TGTGCCAGCAGGAGGAGTGTGTCGGACACCGGGGAGCTGTTTTTT.

This sequence joins TRBV9 and TRBJ2-6; D is unclear. The CDR3 consists of 13 residues. Germline CDR1 reads SGDLS; CDR2 reads YYNGEE. Trimming stripped 4 bases from V and 3 bases from J, with 5 bases between. The DNA of the CDR3 is TGTGCCAGCAGCTTGGTTGGGGCCAACGTCCTGACTTTC. Protein: CASSLVGANVLTF.

The rearrangement uses TRBV7-9 and TRBJ1-2; 8 positions agree with TRBD1. This CDR3 is built from 15 residues. Germline-derived CDR1 and CDR2 are SEHNR and FQNEAQ (reference sequence). V shed 6 bases and J 8 bases; nucleotides not matched to a gene: 14. The CDR3: CASSLETGTGGGYTF. The DNA for the CDR3 is TGTGCCAGCAGTCTCGAAACCGGGACAGGCGGCGGCTACACCTTC.

The chain couples TRBV27 to TRBJ2-5, with D possibly TRBD1 on 6 matching bases. Between the trimmed V and J ends, which lost 6 bases and 2 bases, there was a span of 22 bases. CDR1 is MNHEY and CDR2 is SMNVEV in the germline V gene (reference sequence). This CDR3 region has 17 residues. CDR3 sequence: CASRPSSIQGPQETQYF. DNA of the CDR3: TGTGCCAGCAGACCAAGTTCAATACAGGGCCCGCAAGAGACCCAGTACTTC.

The rearrangement joins TRBV19 to TRBJ1-2; 9 nucleotides line up with TRBD1. The CDR3 totals 16 residues. From germline, CDR1 is LNHDA and CDR2 SQIVND (reference sequence). The V segment lost 5 bases and the J segment 4 bases; nucleotides outside the gene matches: 11. CDR3 sequence reads: CASSRPGQGLVYGYTF. CDR3 sequence (DNA): TGTGCCAGTAGTCGCCCGGGACAGGGTTTAGTCTATGGCTACACCTTC.

V gene TRBV3-1 (or the pseudogene TRBV3-2) combines with J gene TRBJ1-6, with D hard to call. This CDR3 has 14 amino acids. Germline V gene lookup returns CDR1 LGHDT and CDR2 YNNKEL (reference sequence). Trimming shortened V by 3 bases and J by 11 bases, and 14 bases separated the two germline ends. The DNA for the CDR3 is TGTGCCAGCAGCCAGGAAAAGCTGCGGACACCCCTCCACTTT. Its translation: CASSQEKLRTPLHF.

The chain uses TRBV3-1 (or the pseudogene TRBV3-2) and TRBJ1-5; D might be TRBD1 (5 bases). This CDR3 is 16 amino acids long. Between the trimmed V and J ends, which lost 0 bases and 2 bases, there was a span of 11 bases. Germline values: CDR1 LGHDT, CDR2 YNNKEL (reference sequence). The DNA for the CDR3 is TGTGCCAGCAGCCAAGACGGAGGGGTCGGCAATCAGCCCCAGCATTTT. Protein: CASSQDGGVGNQPQHF.

V and J are TRBV7-9 and TRBJ1-2; TRBD1 matches at 11 bases. V dropped 5 bases and J dropped 7; count of bases not matched to a gene: 9. Germline CDR1 is SEHNR and CDR2 is FQNEAQ (reference sequence). The CDR3 extends over 15 amino acids. CDR3 DNA: TGTGCCAGCAGCGACTACAGGACAGGGGGCTTTGGCTACACCTTC. This sequence encodes CASSDYRTGGFGYTF. The full variable domain, rest sourced from reference TRBV7-9 and TRBJ1-2, is DTGVSQNPRHKITKRGQNVTFRCDPISEHNRLYWYRQTLGQGPEFLTYFQNEAQLEKSRLLSDRFSAERPKGSFSTLEIQRTEQGDSAMYLCASSDYRTGGFGYTFGSGTRLTVV.

The chain recombines TRBV29-1 with TRBJ2-5; D is possibly TRBD1 (5 bases). Per germline, CDR1 SQVTM and CDR2 ANQGSEA. The CDR3 loop spans 14 amino acids. The germline V and J ends were trimmed by 4 bases and 1 base, with 13 bases remaining between them. CDR3 DNA sequence: TGCAGCGTTGTGAACCAAGGGGCCCAAGAGACCCAGTACTTC. Encoded protein: CSVVNQGAQETQYF.